A single T cell receptor beta chain is shown here with its context. The data stem from a study of blood T cell repertoires in COVID-19. Trimming cost V 0 bases and J 1 base, with 10 bases left between them. Germline-derived CDR1 and CDR2 are SGHDT and YYEEEE. The CDR3 contains 15 residues. In the study's own analysis: It was from reference gene primer amplification that nucleated cell counts were estimated. TCRdb keeps only in-frame clones here, not all; method: immunoSEQ multiplex PCR. V, J and clone size are those of that table, while D and trimming were read from the DNA. The sample shows fewer than 350,000 clones, about 87% of them seen only once.

The sequenced sample consisted of peripheral blood. This receptor was obtained from a woman between 25 and 40 years old with COVID-19, enrolled during active disease. The chain links TRBV5-6 to TRBJ1-1; the D is unclear. DNA of the CDR3: TGTGCCAGCAGCTTGGATCCAGGTGGGAACACTGAAGCTTTCTTT. Its translation is CASSLDPGGNTEAFF.